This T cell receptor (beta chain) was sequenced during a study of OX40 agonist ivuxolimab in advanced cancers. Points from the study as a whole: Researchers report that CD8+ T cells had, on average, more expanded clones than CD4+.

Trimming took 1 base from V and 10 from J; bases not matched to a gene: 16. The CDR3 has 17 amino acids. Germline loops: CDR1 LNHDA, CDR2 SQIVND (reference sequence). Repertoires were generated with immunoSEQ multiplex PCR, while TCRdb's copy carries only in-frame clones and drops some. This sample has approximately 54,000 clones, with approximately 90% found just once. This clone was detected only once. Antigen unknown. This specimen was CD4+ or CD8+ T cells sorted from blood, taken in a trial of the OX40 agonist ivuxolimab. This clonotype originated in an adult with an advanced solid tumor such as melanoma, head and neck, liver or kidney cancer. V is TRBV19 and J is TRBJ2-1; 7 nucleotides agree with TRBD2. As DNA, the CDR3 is TGTGCCAGTAGTATAGCCGGGGGGACTATTGGCGAAGACGAGCAGTTCTTC. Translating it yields CASSIAGGTIGEDEQFF. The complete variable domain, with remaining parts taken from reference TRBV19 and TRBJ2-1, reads DGGITQSPKYLFRKEGQNVTLSCEQNLNHDAMYWYRQDPGQGLRLIYYSQIVNDFQKGDIAEGYSVSREKKESFPLTVTSAQKNPTAFYLCASSIAGGTIGEDEQFFGPGTRLTVL.